What follows describes a single T cell receptor beta chain. What antigen it recognizes has not been identified. Nothing much larger sits one base from this clone, and base qualities are not available. The cohort was made up of 666 healthy bone marrow donors. At the time of sampling, all cohort members were nominally healthy, though unrecorded immune exposures were likely present. The donor was CMV seronegative and was included in the group of several hundred seronegative cohort members. Each donor provided a peripheral blood sample, and peripheral blood mononuclear cells were used for TCR beta sequencing. Genomic DNA was extracted from the blood cell samples with the Qiagen DNeasy Blood Extraction Kit. Preparation of the library involved the immunoSEQ multiplex PCR assay. A mixture of 60 forward primers for TCR Vbeta segments and 13 reverse primers for TCR Jbeta segments was used in the multiplex PCR. A multiplex PCR assay on genomic DNA amplified the CDR3 region of rearranged TCR beta genes. Amplified TCR beta libraries were sequenced as 87-base-pair reads on the Illumina HiSeq System. From the authors' description of their analysis: Across the 670 or so repertoires, a later analysis counted roughly 84 million unique TCR beta chains, approximately 12 million of which were shared by at least two donors. A nearest-neighbor algorithm error-corrected the raw reads and collapsed the reads into unique sequences, merging closely related sequences to remove PCR and sequencing errors. V, D and J gene segments were assigned by aligning CDR3 sequences to IMGT reference sequences. For a sequence to be retained, at least a six-nucleotide match to both a V gene segment and a J gene segment was required. A rearrangement was called productive if the CDR3 had no stop codons and remained in frame with V and J, and every other rearrangement was called non-productive. CDR3 was defined by IMGT convention, running from the second conserved V-encoded cysteine to the conserved J-encoded phenylalanine. The earlier analysis of about 590 of the donors excluded sequences that lacked an unambiguous match to a single V gene segment. An earlier analysis of some 500 of the donors classified V segments as functional when productive rearrangements were above 56.7% and as segregating when the standard deviation between donors was above 5%. A statistical classification framework was built for diagnosing cytomegalovirus status from the catalog of TCR beta chain sequences. V and J gene assignment, in a later analysis, came from comparing TCR nucleotide sequences with IMGT/GENE-DB human TR gene sequences. In a later analysis, CDR3 sequences and most-parsimonious VDJ recombination scenarios were assigned using the TCRdist pipeline. In a later analysis, every TCR beta chain was defined by the combination of its CDR3 amino acid sequence and its V-gene family, and reads without a unique V-gene family were dropped. In a later analysis, 450 to 600 highly shared, low-generation-probability nucleotide sequences were removed to address suspected cross-contamination and a sequencing artifact. For each public chain, a later analysis derived a clonal expansion index from normalized ranks of inferred template counts within each repertoire. A later analysis computed generation probabilities with a VDJ recombination model fitted to out-of-frame rearrangements, and checked the results against IGoR. In a later analysis, hypergeometric tests were used to score TCR-TCR, TCR-HLA and TCR-CMV co-occurrence, with a repertoire-size bias correction applied to TCR pairs. In a later analysis, false discovery rates were estimated by permuting HLA or CMV assignments 20 times. In a later analysis, co-occurring TCRs were grouped with DBSCAN, and TCRdist sequence similarity was added when clustering was performed within HLA-allele-positive subsets. Repertoires with fewer than 30,000 or more than 120,000 public chains were left out of co-occurrence clustering, as were five repertoires with anomalous nucleotide sharing. Held by TCRdb, this immuneACCESS table contains in-frame sequences only and omits some clones. Under half of the omission traces to an unresolved V gene where checked; the cause of the rest is unknown. That table is the source of V, J and clone size, and D and trimming were worked out from the DNA. Across this sample there are some 170,000 clones, with over 60% seen only once. The ten largest clones capture approximately 3% of the sample.

The data originate from a study of cytomegalovirus exposure and HLA in healthy donors (dated by TCRdb to about 2017). About the investigation overall: According to an earlier analysis of 550 to 700 of the donors, 150 million to 200 million T cells yielded roughly 100 million unique TCR beta sequences and 276 Gb of sequence data. An early release that covered more than 550 HLA-typed donors contained about 300 gigabases of sequencing data and roughly 84 million unique TCR sequences. Of the roughly 400 genotyped donors, 75% to 85% were placed in the genetic ancestry cluster associated with self-reported Caucasian donors. The aim of the study was to test whether cataloging public T cell receptors could identify signatures of past pathogen exposure. The study used immunosequencing to profile the T cell repertoires of approximately 640 subjects and linked those repertoires to cytomegalovirus serostatus. A separate validation cohort of roughly 130 different subjects was used in addition to the 666-subject first cohort. The study combined high-throughput TCR immunosequencing, statistical association of individual TCRs with disease status, and machine learning to predict cytomegalovirus infection status. In a later analysis, previously published TCR beta repertoires from 670 or so donors were re-analyzed and high-resolution HLA genotyping was added so that TCR occurrence patterns could be studied. Rather than drawing on any new phenotypic data, the later analysis identified candidate immune exposures from TCR beta sequences and the way those sequences occurred across donors. An earlier analysis of several hundred of the donors applied high-throughput TCR beta sequencing to assess whether each TCR beta V gene segment acted as functional or pseudogenic. Donor age, sex, ethnicity and CMV serostatus were collected together with the repertoire data. Genome-wide SNP genotypes for about 60% of the roughly 670 donors were used in a later genetic analysis, which treated that subset as a discovery cohort. All discovery cohort repertoires had been generated using a single sequencing platform. Class I and class II HLA loci were covered by the typing at four-digit resolution. Typing coverage differed by locus: A, B, C, DRB1 and DQB1 were typed in about 629-640 donors, DQA1 in 500 to 550, DPA1 in 600 to 610, and DPB1 in around 440. Roughly five DR-DQ haplotypes were handled as single units for association and clustering because linkage in the cohort was strong. Across about 380 genotyped donors of the cohort, an average of about 240,000 unique TCR beta nucleotide sequences per donor were sequenced, and roughly 17% of those sequences were non-productive. Paper-wide results and their limitations: In the study, some 180 TCR beta chains were listed as associated with cytomegalovirus. Because counts were too low, 15 to 20 rarely observed V segments, including chromosome 9 orphons, were excluded from the earlier analysis of fewer than 650 of the donors. In a later analysis, several top co-occurrence clusters were reported to appear linked to parvovirus B19, influenza, CMV and Epstein-Barr virus. V-gene and J-gene trimming of TCR beta chains was associated with a missense DCLRE1C variant in a later genetic analysis, and the association was replicated in an independent cohort. Because HLA typing was missing for some donors at each locus, association tests included only the typed subset. A further reported finding was that TCR beta sequences accurately predicted the HLA-A and HLA-B alleles for most subjects in the first cohort. A later analysis found that HLA-associated TCR beta chains were more clonally expanded and had lower generation probabilities than equally common non-associated chains. Only TCR beta chains were sequenced in this cohort, and the absence of alpha or paired-chain data limited detectable features. Assigning TCR associations to individual alleles was difficult when HLA alleles, especially DR and DQ, strongly co-occurred. Most CMV-associated TCR beta chains appeared to be HLA-restricted in a later analysis, and the HLA associations seemed to be driven largely by CMV exposure. In both the original and validation cohorts, the classifier was reported to diagnose cytomegalovirus status with high specificity and sensitivity. The authors suggested that the approach could potentially be extended to other disease states and immunological phenotypes. Broadly in line with IMGT annotations, most TCR beta V segments showed up in productive rearrangements about 87% or about 30% of the time in an earlier analysis of under 700 of the donors. The sequencing pipeline was judged likely to have produced a cluster of highly shared sequence variants as a technical artifact. CMV serostatus was the only immune exposure information available for the cohort. In a later analysis, TCR association rates were found to vary across HLA loci, with the most associated TCRs seen for DRB1 alleles and the fewest for HLA-C alleles. Presence/absence analyses assumed roughly uniform sequencing depth across donors, an assumption that may not hold. At a false discovery rate of 0.05, a later analysis linked about 16,000 TCR beta sequences to specific HLA alleles. Across donors, most TCR sequences were observed very rarely, whereas some public TCRs were present in many individuals. A few of the identified cytomegalovirus-associated TCR beta chains were confirmed in vitro to be specific for cytomegalovirus antigens. According to a later genetic analysis, donors in an Asian-associated ancestry cluster had fewer N-insertions in productive TCRs than the approximately 670-donor mean. Some IMGT-functional V segments, including TRBV6-2 and TRBV6-3, could not be distinguished by the 87-base-pair reads and were therefore excluded. Correlated functional status among segregating V segments might be attributable to linkage disequilibrium, but an unknown experimental factor could not be ruled out.

Trimming removed 8 bases from V and 1 base from J, leaving 11 bases between the germline ends. According to the germline V gene, CDR1 reads ENHRY and CDR2 reads SYGVKD. The CDR3 holds 13 amino acids from the cysteine to the phenylalanine. CDR3 DNA is the only sequence kept; it has 39 bases, read in frame from the first base. The sequence is built from TRBV10-3 and TRBJ1-1; the D gene is unclear. Material: PBMCs. This receptor was identified in a woman aged 25 to 45 in good health and CMV-seronegative. For the CDR3, the sequence is CAICRSPNTEAFF. In nucleotide form, the sequence is TGTGCCATCTGCAGGTCGCCGAACACTGAAGCTTTCTTT.